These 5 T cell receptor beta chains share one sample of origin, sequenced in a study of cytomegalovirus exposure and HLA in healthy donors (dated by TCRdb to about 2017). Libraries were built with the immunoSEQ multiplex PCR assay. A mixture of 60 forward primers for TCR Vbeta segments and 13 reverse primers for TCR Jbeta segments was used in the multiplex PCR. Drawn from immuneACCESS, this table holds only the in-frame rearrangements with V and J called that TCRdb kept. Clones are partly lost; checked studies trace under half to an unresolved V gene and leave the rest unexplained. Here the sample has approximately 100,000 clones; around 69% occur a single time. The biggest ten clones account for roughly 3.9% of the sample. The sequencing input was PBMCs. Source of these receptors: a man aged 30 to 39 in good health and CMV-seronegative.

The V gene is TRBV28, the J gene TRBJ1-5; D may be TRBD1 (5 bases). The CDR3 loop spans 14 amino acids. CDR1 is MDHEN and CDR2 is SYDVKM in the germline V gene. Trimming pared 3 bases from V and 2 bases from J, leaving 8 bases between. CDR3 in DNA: TGTGCCAGCAGTTTTGAGACAGGCAATCAGCCCCAGCATTTT. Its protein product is CASSFETGNQPQHF.

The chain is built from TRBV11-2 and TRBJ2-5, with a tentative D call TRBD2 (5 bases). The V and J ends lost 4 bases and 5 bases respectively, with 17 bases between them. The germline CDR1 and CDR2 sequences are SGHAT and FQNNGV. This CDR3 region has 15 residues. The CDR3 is CASSWRSIRGETQYF. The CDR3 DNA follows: TGTGCCAGCAGCTGGCGGTCGATTCGCGGGGAGACCCAGTACTTC.

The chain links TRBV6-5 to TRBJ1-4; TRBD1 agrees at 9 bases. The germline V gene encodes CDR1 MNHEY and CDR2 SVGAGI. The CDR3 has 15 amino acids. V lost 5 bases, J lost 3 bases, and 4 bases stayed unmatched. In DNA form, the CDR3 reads TGTGCCAGCAGTCCAACAGGGGGCCCTAATGAAAAACTGTTTTTT. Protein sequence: CASSPTGGPNEKLFF.

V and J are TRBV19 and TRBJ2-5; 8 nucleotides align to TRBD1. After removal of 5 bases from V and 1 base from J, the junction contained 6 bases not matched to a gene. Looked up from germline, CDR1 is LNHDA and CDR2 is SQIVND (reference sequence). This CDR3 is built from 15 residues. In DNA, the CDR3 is TGTGCCAGTAGTGCCTGGGACAGGCGCCAAGAGACCCAGTACTTC. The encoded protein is CASSAWDRRQETQYF.

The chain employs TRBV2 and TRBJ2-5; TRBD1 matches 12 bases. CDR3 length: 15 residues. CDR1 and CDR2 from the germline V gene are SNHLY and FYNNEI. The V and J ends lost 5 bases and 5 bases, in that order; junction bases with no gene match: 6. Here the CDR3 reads CASSRGQGAQETQYF. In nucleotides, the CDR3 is TGTGCCAGCAGTAGGGGACAGGGGGCGCAGGAGACCCAGTACTTC.